Each of the 4 T cell receptor beta chains below was sequenced from the same sample in a study of shared clonotypes between healthy human individuals. Assay: immunoSEQ multiplex PCR; the TCRdb copy retains only in-frame clones and omits some. The sample holds about 2.3 million clones, 92% seen once. Specimen: naive CD4+ T cells from PBMCs. Subset of the sample: CD45RA+ positively selected. These receptors came from a man between 18 and 29 years old in good health. Some clones in this sample may be carry-over from other donors' samples.

Of note for this clone: Other DNA sequences in the same sample also yield this CDR3. The V call is TRBV5-1, the J call TRBJ2-2; no clear D. V was trimmed by 1 base and J by 1 base, leaving 5 bases between them. The CDR3 runs to 14 residues. Per germline, CDR1 SGHRS and CDR2 YFSETQ. The CDR3 spells CASSLRGNTGELFF. The CDR3 DNA reads TGCGCCAGCAGCTTGAGAGGGAACACCGGGGAGCTGTTTTTT.

The chain recombines TRBV19 with TRBJ1-2; D is perhaps TRBD1 (5 bases). The germline CDR1 and CDR2 sequences are LNHDA and SQIVND (reference sequence). Trimming left V 5 bases short and J 4 bases short, with 14 bases between. The CDR3 is 14 residues long. Here the CDR3 reads CASSSRTPSYGYTF. CDR3 in DNA: TGTGCCAGTAGTTCCCGGACACCAAGCTATGGCTACACCTTC.

CDR3 sequence reads: CASSEAVGSQPQHF. CDR3 DNA: TGTGCCAGCAGTGAAGCGGTAGGGAGTCAGCCCCAGCATTTT. The rearrangement uses TRBV2 and TRBJ1-5; D gene unclear. This CDR3 spans 14 amino acids. Trimming removed 0 bases at V and 6 bases at J, with 9 bases between. Germline loops: CDR1 SNHLY, CDR2 FYNNEI.

CDR3 DNA sequence: TGTGCCAGTAGGACGACGACTAGCGGGAGGATCAGGGCGAGTGAGCAGTTCTTC. Amino acid sequence: CASRTTTSGRIRASEQFF. The chain has TRBV19 and TRBJ2-1, with TRBD2 matching over 13 bases. The V gene end was trimmed by 6 bases and the J gene end by 9 bases; junction bases not matched to a gene: 17. The CDR3 has 18 amino acids. The germline CDR1 and CDR2 sequences are LNHDA and SQIVND (reference sequence). The full variable domain, its missing parts supplied by reference TRBV19 and TRBJ2-1, is DGGITQSPKYLFRKEGQNVTLSCEQNLNHDAMYWYRQDPGQGLRLIYYSQIVNDFQKGDIAEGYSVSREKKESFPLTVTSAQKNPTAFYLCASRTTTSGRIRASEQFFGPGTRLTVL.